These 15 T cell receptor beta chains were sequenced from one sample in a study of CD8+CD57+ T cells in acquired aplastic anemia. For CDR3 and TCR beta VDJ profiling, genomic DNA was the template used. Via MiXCR, TCRdb re-called the reads, giving one row per CDR3 protein. The sample contains 160,000 or so distinct CDR3 sequences, around 48% of which appear only once. It was patients with CD8+CD57+ cell expansion by flow cytometry who were chosen for sequencing. Sequences were obtained from sorted CD4+, CD8+, or CD8+CD57+ T cells (not recorded which) from PBMCs. The receptor set was obtained from a human donor with aplastic anemia.

This clonotype came up many times. The gene calls are TRBV7-2 and TRBJ2-7; D is perhaps TRBD1 or TRBD2 (6 bases each). Looked up from germline, CDR1 is SGHTA and CDR2 is FQGNSA. The length of the CDR3 is 15 residues. V was clipped by 7 bases and J by 5 bases, with 21 bases between them. The CDR3 bases are TGTGCCAGCACCTCAGGTGGGGGGCTAAGGAACGAGCAGTACTTC. Protein sequence: CASTSGGGLRNEQYF.

The CDR3 region is CASSVVADTDTQYF. CDR3 coding DNA: TGTGCCAGCAGCGTAGTAGCGGACACAGATACGCAGTATTTT. The chain combines TRBV9 with TRBJ2-3; possibly TRBD2 for D (6 bases). Germline lookup yields CDR1 SGDLS and CDR2 YYNGEE. V was cut by 0 bases and J by 2 bases, with 7 bases left in between. The CDR3 spans 14 residues.

The chain is built from TRBV20-1 and TRBJ2-5; D is unclear. The germline CDR1 and CDR2 sequences are DFQATT and SNEGSKA (reference sequence). This CDR3 has 14 amino acids. Trimming cost V 1 base and J 5 bases, with 14 bases left between them. CDR3 in amino acids: CSARGYKGSETQYF. CDR3 in DNA: TGCAGTGCTAGAGGTTATAAGGGCAGCGAGACCCAGTACTTC.

This clonotype was detected many times. This sequence joins TRBV7-6 and TRBJ1-6, with unresolved D. The CDR3 totals 16 residues. Germline loops: CDR1 SGHVS, CDR2 FNYEAQ. V dropped 3 bases and J dropped 5 bases, with 14 bases sitting between them. The CDR3 DNA reads TGTGCCAGCAGCTTCCTCGGTCTCGGGAATAATTCACCCCTCCACTTT. Encoded protein: CASSFLGLGNNSPLHF.

This clonotype appeared many times. The V call is TRBV7-9, the J call TRBJ1-2; D uncertain. V gave up 1 base and J gave up 8 bases, with 11 bases separating them. The CDR3 spans 13 residues. Per the germline V gene, CDR1 is SEHNR and CDR2 is FQNEAQ (reference sequence). The CDR3 sequence: CASSLDPVGGYTF. The CDR3 nucleotides are TGTGCCAGCAGCTTAGACCCAGTAGGAGGCTACACCTTC. Using reference TRBV7-9 and TRBJ1-2 for the parts outside the CDR3, the full variable domain is DTGVSQNPRHKITKRGQNVTFRCDPISEHNRLYWYRQTLGQGPEFLTYFQNEAQLEKSRLLSDRFSAERPKGSFSTLEIQRTEQGDSAMYLCASSLDPVGGYTFGSGTRLTVV.

The chain combines TRBV6-5 with TRBJ1-1, with unresolved D. CDR3 length: 16 amino acids. V was cut by 2 bases and J by 4 bases, with 17 bases left in between. Germline values: CDR1 MNHEY, CDR2 SVGAGI. CDR3 in amino acids: CASSYPSGGVVTEAFF. The CDR3 DNA reads TGTGCCAGCAGTTACCCAAGTGGTGGGGTTGTCACTGAAGCTTTCTTT.

By proportion, this clonotype is medium-sized (0.01 to 0.1%). CDR3 DNA sequence: TGTGCCATCAGTGCCGGGACAGGGAACAAGAACACTGAAGCTTTCTTT. Translating gives CAISAGTGNKNTEAFF. The chain links TRBV10-3 to TRBJ1-1, with TRBD1 matching 9 bases. Germline values: CDR1 ENHRY, CDR2 SYGVKD. V gave up 4 bases and J gave up 1 base; unmatched junction bases: 7. CDR3 length: 16 residues.

This clonotype has ten or more counts. V and J are TRBV20-1 and TRBJ1-3; D not certain. The length of the CDR3 is 13 residues. Germline loops: CDR1 DFQATT, CDR2 SNEGSKA (reference sequence). Trimming removed 3 bases from V and 1 base from J, with 7 bases in between. CDR3 nucleotide sequence: TGCAGTGCTAGTTTGAGTTCTGGAAACACCATATATTTT. It is translated as CSASLSSGNTIYF.

A few counts support this clonotype. The CDR3, as DNA: TGTGCCAGCAGAACCGGGCCTCGTGGAAGCACAGATACGCAGTATTTT. The encoded protein is CASRTGPRGSTDTQYF. This chain uses TRBV6-1 with TRBJ2-3; no definite D call. Germline V CDR1 and CDR2: MNHNS, SASEGT. CDR3 length: 16 amino acids. V lost 6 bases and J 0 bases, leaving 16 bases between the germline ends.

This clonotype came up many times. The chain uses TRBV7-3 and TRBJ2-7; TRBD2 is a possible D gene (7 bases). This CDR3 is built from 15 residues. Trimming left V 1 base short and J 5 bases short, with 15 bases between. Germline CDR1 reads SGHTA; CDR2 reads FQGTGA. In DNA, the CDR3 is TGTGCCAGCAGCTTAATGGTGGGGGGGCCCCACGAGCAGTACTTC. Protein sequence: CASSLMVGGPHEQYF.

The table lists this clonotype with many counts. The rearrangement uses TRBV6-1 and TRBJ1-2; possible D gene TRBD1, 6 bases. Deletions cut 5 bases from V and 3 bases from J, with 13 bases between. This CDR3 contains 14 residues. The germline V gene encodes CDR1 MNHNS and CDR2 SASEGT. CDR3 sequence reads: CASSLRGRDYGYTF. In DNA, the CDR3 is TGTGCCAGCAGTCTCAGGGGCAGGGACTATGGCTACACCTTC.

This clonotype was recorded a few times. The chain has TRBV3-1 and TRBJ2-3; 16 bases line up with TRBD2. V was pared by 0 bases and J by 1 base, with 7 bases of the junction left unmatched. Germline V CDR1 and CDR2: LGHDT, YNNKEL (reference sequence). The CDR3 loop spans 20 amino acids. CDR3 coding DNA: TGTGCCAGCAGCCAAGATGTCCCGGGACTAGCGGGGGGGGGCACAGATACGCAGTATTTT. This codes for CASSQDVPGLAGGGTDTQYF.

This clonotype was observed a single time. The genes are TRBV24-1 and TRBJ2-5; TRBD2 matches at 9 bases. The germline CDR1 and CDR2 sequences are KGHDR and SFDVKD. This CDR3 contains 15 residues. The junction had 7 bases not matched to a gene; V was cut back by 4 bases and J by 5 bases. The CDR3 protein is CATSELAGDMETQYF. DNA of the CDR3: TGTGCCACCAGTGAATTAGCGGGAGACATGGAGACCCAGTACTTC.

This clonotype was seen at least ten times. The gene calls are TRBV4-2 and TRBJ1-2; the match to TRBD1 covers 7 bases. Germline CDR1 reads LGHNA; CDR2 reads YNFKEQ. V was clipped by 0 bases and J by 6 bases; unmatched bases: 7. The CDR3 runs to 15 residues. CDR3 sequence (DNA): TGTGCCAGCAGCCAAGAGGACAGGAGGGTAAATGGCTACACCTTC. Translating gives CASSQEDRRVNGYTF.

Remarks on this clonotype: This may stem from a read error, because a much larger clone lies one nucleotide away. The chain joins TRBV12-3 or TRBV12-4 to TRBJ1-4; D is perhaps TRBD1 (5 bases). CDR3 length: 14 residues. For the CDR3, the DNA is TGTGCCAGCAGCAACCCCGGACATAATGAAAAACTGCTTTTT. Translation gives CASSNPGHNEKLLF.